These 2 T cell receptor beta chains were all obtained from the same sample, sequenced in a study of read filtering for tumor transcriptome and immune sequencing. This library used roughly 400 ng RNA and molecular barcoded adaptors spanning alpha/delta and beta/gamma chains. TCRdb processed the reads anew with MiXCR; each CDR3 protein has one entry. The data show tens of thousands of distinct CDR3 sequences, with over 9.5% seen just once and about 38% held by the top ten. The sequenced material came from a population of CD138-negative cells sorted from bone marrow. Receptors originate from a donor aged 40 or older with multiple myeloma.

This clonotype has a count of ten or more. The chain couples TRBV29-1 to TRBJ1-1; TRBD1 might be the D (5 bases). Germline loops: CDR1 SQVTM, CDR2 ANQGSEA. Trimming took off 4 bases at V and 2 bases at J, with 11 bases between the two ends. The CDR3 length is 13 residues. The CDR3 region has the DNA TGCAGCGTTGGGGCCCAGGGAAACACTGAAGCTTTCTTT. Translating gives CSVGAQGNTEAFF.

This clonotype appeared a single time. The CDR3 loop is CASSLVAGKVGELFF. The CDR3, as DNA: TGTGCCAGCAGCTTAGTGGCAGGGAAGGTCGGGGAGCTGTTTTTT. The V and J genes are TRBV7-2 and TRBJ2-2, with D possibly matching TRBD1 (5 bases). This CDR3 region has 15 residues. Germline CDR1 and CDR2: SGHTA and FQGNSA. Trimming took 1 base from V and 7 from J, leaving 13 bases between them.